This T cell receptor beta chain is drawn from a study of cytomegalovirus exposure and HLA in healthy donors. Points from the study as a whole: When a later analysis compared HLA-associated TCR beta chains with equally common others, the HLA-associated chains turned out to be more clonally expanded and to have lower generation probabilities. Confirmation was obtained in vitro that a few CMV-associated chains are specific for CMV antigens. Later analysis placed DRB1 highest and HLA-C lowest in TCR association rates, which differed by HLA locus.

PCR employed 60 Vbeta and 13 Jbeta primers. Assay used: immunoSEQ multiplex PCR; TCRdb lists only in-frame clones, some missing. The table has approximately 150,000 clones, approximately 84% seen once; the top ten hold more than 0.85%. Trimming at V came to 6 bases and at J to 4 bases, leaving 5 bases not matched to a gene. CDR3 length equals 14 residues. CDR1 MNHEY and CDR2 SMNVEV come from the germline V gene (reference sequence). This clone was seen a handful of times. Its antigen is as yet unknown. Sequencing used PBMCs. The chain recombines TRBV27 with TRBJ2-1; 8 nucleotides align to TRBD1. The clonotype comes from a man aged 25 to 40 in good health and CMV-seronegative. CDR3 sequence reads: CASRIQGGYNEQFF. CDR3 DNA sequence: TGTGCCAGCAGAATACAGGGGGGTTACAATGAGCAGTTCTTC.